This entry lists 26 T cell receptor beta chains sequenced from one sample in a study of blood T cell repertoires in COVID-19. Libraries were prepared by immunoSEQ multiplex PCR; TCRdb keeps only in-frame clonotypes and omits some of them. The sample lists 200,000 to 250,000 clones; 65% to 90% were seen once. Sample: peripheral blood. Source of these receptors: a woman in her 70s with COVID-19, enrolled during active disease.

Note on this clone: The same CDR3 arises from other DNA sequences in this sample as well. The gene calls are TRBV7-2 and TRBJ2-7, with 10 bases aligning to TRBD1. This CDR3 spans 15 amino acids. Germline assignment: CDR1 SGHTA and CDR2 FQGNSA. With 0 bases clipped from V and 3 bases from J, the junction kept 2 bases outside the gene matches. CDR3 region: CASSLARDRGYEQYF. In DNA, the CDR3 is TGTGCCAGCAGCTTAGCCAGGGACAGGGGCTACGAGCAGTACTTC.

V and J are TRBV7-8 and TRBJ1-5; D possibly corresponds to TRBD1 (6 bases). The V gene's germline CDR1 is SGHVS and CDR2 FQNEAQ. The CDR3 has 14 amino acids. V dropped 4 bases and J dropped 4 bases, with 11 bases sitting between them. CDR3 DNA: TGTGCCAGCAGCTATGGGACACTAAATCAGCCCCAGCATTTT. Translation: CASSYGTLNQPQHF.

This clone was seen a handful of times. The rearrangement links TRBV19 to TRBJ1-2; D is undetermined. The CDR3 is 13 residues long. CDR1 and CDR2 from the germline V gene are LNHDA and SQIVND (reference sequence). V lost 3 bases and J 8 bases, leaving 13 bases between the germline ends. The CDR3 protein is CASSISPGWGYTF. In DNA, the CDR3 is TGTGCCAGTAGTATCTCCCCCGGGTGGGGCTACACCTTC.

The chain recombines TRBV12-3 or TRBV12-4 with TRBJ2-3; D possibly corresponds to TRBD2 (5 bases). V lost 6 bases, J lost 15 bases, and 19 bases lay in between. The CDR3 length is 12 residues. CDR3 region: CASSKDSMGCYF. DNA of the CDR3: TGTGCCAGCAGCAAGGACTCCATGGGGTGTTATTTT.

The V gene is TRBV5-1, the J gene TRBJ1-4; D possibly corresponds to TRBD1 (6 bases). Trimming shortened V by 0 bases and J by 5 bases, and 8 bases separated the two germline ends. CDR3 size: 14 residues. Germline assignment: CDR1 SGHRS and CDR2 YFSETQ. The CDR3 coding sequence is TGCGCCAGCAGCTTGGACAGGGAAAATGAAAAACTGTTTTTT. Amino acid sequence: CASSLDRENEKLFF.

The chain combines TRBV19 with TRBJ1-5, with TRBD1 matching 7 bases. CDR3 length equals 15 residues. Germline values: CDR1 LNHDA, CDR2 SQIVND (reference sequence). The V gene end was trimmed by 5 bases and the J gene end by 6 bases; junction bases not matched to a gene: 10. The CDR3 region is CASSPSRDSPQPQHF. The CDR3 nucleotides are TGTGCCAGTAGTCCCTCCCGGGACAGTCCTCAGCCCCAGCATTTT. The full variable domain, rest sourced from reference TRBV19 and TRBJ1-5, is DGGITQSPKYLFRKEGQNVTLSCEQNLNHDAMYWYRQDPGQGLRLIYYSQIVNDFQKGDIAEGYSVSREKKESFPLTVTSAQKNPTAFYLCASSPSRDSPQPQHFGDGTRLSIL.

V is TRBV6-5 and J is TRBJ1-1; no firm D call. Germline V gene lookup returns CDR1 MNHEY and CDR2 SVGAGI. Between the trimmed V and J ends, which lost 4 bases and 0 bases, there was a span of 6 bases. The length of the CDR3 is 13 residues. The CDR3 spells CASSWTMNTEAFF. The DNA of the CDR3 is TGTGCCAGCAGTTGGACTATGAACACTGAAGCTTTCTTT.

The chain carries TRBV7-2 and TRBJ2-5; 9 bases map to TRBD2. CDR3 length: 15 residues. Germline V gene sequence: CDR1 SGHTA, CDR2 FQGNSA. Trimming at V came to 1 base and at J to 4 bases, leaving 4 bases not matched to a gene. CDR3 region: CASSLGSGSGETQYF. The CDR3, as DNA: TGTGCCAGCAGCTTAGGTAGCGGGAGTGGAGAGACCCAGTACTTC.

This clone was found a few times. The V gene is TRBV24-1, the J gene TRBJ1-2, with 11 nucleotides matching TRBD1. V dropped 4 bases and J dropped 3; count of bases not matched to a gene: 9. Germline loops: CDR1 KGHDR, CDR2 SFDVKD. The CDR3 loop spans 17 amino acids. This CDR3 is CATSEAFGTGGYYGYTF. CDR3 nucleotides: TGTGCCACCAGTGAGGCCTTTGGGACAGGGGGATACTATGGCTACACCTTC.

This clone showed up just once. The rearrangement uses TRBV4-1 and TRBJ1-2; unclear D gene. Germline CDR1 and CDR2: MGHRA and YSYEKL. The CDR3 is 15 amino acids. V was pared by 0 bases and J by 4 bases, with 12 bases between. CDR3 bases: TGCGCCAGCAGCCAAGAGAGGGTACGGGGCTATGGCTACACCTTC. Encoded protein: CASSQERVRGYGYTF.

CDR3 residues: CASSPRGLSANTGELFF. In DNA form, the CDR3 reads TGTGCCAGCAGTCCTCGCGGACTGTCCGCGAACACCGGGGAGCTGTTTTTT. V usage is TRBV6-6 and J usage is TRBJ2-2; D might be TRBD2 (5 bases). Trimming took off 5 bases at V and 0 bases at J, with 16 bases between the two ends. The germline V gene has CDR1 MNHNY and CDR2 SVGAGI (reference sequence). The CDR3 loop spans 17 amino acids.

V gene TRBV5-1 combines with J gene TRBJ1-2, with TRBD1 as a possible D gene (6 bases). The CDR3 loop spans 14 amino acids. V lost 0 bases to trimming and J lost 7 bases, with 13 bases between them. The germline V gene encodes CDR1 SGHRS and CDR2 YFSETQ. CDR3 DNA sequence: TGCGCCAGCAGCTTGGGCCAGGGGCCCTTTGGCTACACCTTC. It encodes CASSLGQGPFGYTF.

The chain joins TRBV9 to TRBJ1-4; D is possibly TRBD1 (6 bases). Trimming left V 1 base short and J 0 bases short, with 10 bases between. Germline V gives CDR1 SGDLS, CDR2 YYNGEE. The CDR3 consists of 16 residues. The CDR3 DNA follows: TGTGCCAGCAGCGTAACACAGGGTCCAACTAATGAAAAACTGTTTTTT. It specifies CASSVTQGPTNEKLFF.

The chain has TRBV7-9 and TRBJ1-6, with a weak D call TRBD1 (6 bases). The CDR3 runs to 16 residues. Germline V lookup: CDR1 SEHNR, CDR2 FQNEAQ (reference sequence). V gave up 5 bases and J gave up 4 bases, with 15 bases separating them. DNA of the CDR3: TGTGCCAGCAGCCTGATGGGGGCCAATTATAATTCACCCCTCCACTTT. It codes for CASSLMGANYNSPLHF.

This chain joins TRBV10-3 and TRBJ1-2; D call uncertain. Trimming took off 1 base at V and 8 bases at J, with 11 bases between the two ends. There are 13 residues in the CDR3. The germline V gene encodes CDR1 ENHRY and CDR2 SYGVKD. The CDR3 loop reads CAISELDAAGYTF. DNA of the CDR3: TGTGCCATCAGTGAGTTAGATGCGGCGGGCTACACCTTC.

The CDR3 sequence: CATDHVTSPETQYF. The CDR3 DNA reads as TGTGCCACCGATCATGTGACTAGCCCGGAGACCCAGTACTTC. The chain employs TRBV7-3 and TRBJ2-5; 7 positions agree with TRBD2. CDR1 is SGHTA, CDR2 FQGTGA, per germline. The length of the CDR3 is 14 residues. V shed 10 bases, J shed 5 bases, and the junction held 13 bases outside the gene matches.

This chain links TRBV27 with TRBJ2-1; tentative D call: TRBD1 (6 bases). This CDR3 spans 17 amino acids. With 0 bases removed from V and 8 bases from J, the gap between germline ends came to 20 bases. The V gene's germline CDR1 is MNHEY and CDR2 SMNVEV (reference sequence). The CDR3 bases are TGTGCCAGCAGTTTATCGGGAGCGTACCTACAGGGCGATGAGCAGTTCTTC. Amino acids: CASSLSGAYLQGDEQFF.

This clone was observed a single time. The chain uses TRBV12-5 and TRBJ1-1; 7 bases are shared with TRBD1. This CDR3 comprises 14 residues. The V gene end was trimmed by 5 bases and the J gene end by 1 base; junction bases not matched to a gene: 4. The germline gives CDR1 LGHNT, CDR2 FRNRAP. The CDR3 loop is CASGPGQANTEAFF. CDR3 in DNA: TGTGCTAGTGGTCCCGGACAGGCGAACACTGAAGCTTTCTTT.

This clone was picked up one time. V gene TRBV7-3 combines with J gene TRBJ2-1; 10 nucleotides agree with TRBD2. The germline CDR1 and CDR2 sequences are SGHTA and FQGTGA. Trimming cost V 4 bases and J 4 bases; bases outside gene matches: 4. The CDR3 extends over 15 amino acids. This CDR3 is CASSSSGGPYNEQFF. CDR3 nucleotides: TGTGCCAGCAGCTCTAGCGGGGGCCCGTACAATGAGCAGTTCTTC.

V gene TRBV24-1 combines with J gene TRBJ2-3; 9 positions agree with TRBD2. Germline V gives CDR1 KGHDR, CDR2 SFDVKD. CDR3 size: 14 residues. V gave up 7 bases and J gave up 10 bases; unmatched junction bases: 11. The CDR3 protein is CATSEGTSTGPQYF. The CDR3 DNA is TGTGCCACCAGCGAAGGGACTAGCACAGGGCCGCAGTATTTT.

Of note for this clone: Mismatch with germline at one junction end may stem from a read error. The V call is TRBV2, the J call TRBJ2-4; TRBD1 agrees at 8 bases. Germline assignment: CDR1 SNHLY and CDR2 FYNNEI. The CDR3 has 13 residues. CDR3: CASREDRGNIQYF. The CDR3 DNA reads TGTGCCAGCAGAGAAGACAGGGGTAACATTCAGTACTTC. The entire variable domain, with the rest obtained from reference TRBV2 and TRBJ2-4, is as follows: EPEVTQTPSHQVTQMGQEVILRCVPISNHLYFYWYRQILGQKVEFLVSFYNNEISEKSEIFDDQFSVERPDGSNFTLKIRSTKLEDSAMYFCASREDRGNIQYFGAGTRLSVL.

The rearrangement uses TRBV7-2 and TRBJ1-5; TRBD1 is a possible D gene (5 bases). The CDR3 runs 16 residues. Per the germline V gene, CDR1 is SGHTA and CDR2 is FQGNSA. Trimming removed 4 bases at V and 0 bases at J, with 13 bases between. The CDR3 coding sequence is TGTGCCAGCAGCTCCCATCAGCAGGGTAGCAATCAGCCCCAGCATTTT. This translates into CASSSHQQGSNQPQHF.

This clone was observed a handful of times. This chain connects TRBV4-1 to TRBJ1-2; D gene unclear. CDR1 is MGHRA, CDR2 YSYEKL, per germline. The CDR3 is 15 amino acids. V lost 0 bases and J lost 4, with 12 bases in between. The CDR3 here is CASSQDVWAFYGYTF. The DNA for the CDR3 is TGCGCCAGCAGCCAAGACGTGTGGGCGTTCTATGGCTACACCTTC.

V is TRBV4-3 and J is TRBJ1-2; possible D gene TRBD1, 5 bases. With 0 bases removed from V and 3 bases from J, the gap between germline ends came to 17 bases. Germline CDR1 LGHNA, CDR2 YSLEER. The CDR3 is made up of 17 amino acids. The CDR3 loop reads CASSQDWRGPLDYGYTF. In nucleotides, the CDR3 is TGCGCCAGCAGCCAAGATTGGAGGGGTCCTTTAGACTATGGCTACACCTTC.

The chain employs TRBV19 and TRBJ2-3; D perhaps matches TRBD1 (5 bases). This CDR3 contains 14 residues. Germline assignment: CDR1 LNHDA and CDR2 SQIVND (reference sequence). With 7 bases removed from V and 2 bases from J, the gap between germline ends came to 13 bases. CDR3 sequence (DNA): TGTGCCAGTACCCCTAGGGGCTCCACAGATACGCAGTATTTT. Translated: CASTPRGSTDTQYF.

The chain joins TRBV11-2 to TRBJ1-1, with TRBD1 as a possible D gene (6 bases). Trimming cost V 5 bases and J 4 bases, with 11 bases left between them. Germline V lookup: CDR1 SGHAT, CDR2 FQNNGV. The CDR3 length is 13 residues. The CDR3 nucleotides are TGTGCCAGCAGCCACAGCAGGGGCACTGAAGCTTTCTTT. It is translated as CASSHSRGTEAFF.